The clone carrying this T cell receptor beta chain was seen many times. The sample originates from a study of T cells in Graves' hyperthyroidism and ophthalmopathy. TCR beta CDR3 sequences were amplified from RNA transcripts. HTBI primers were the set used in a first-round RT-PCR of the TCR CDR3. MiXCR, run by TCRdb on the multiplex PCR reads, gives a single entry per CDR3 protein. The data hold 600,000 or so distinct CDR3 sequences, with about 14% observed a single time. Germline V gives CDR1 MNHNS, CDR2 SASEGT. V lost 10 bases to trimming and J lost 3 bases, with 10 bases between them. This CDR3 comprises 11 residues.

Source material: blood. This sequence was found in a woman between 18 and 29 years old with Graves' ophthalmopathy. V is TRBV6-1 and J is TRBJ2-7, with D unclear. The CDR3 spells CAMLAIYEQYF. CDR3 sequence (DNA): TGTGCCATGCTGGCCATCTACGAGCAGTACTTC.